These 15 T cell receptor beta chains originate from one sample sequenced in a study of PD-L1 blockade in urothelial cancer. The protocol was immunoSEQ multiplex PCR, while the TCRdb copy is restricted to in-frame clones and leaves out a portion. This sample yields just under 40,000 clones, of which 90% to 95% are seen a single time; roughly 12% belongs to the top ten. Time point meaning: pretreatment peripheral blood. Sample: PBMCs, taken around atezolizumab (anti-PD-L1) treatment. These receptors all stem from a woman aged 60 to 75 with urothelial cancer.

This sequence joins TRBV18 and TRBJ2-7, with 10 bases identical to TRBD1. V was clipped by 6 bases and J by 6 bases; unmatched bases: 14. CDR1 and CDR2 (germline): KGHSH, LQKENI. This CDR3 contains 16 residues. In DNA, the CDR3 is TGTGCCAGCTCGCGTCAGACAGGGGGCCATCAAGCCGAGCAGTACTTC. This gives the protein CASSRQTGGHQAEQYF.

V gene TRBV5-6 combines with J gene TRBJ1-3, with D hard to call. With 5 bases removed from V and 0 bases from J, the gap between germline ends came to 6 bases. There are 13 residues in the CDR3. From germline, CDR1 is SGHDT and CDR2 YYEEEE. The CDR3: CASRQVSGNTIYF. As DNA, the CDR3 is TGTGCCAGCAGGCAGGTCTCTGGAAACACCATATATTTT.

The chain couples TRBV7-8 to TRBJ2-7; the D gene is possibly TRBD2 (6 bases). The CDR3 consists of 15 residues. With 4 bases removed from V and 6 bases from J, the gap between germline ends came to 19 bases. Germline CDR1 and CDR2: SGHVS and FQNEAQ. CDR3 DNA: TGTGCCAGCAGCTCACCAGCGGGCAGGGTCGGCGAGCAGTACTTC. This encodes CASSSPAGRVGEQYF. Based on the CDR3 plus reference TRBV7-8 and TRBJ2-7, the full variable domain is GAGVSQSPRYKVAKRGQDVALRCDPISGHVSLFWYQQALGQGPEFLTYFQNEAQLDKSGLPSDRFFAERPEGSVSTLKIQRTQQEDSAVYLCASSSPAGRVGEQYFGPGTRLTVT.

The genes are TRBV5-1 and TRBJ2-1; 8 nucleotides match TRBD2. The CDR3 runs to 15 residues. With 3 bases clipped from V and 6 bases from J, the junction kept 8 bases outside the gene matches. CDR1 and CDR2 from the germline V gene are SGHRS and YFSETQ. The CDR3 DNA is TGCGCCAGCAGCTCAGCGGGAGAGAGGGTCAATGAGCAGTTCTTC. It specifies CASSSAGERVNEQFF.

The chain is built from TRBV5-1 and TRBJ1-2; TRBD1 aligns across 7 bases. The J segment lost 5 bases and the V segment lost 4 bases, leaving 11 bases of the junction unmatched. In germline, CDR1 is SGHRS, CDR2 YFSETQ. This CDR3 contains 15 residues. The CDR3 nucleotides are TGCGCCAGCAGCCCCGGACAGGCCACTGGGTATGGCTACACCTTC. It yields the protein CASSPGQATGYGYTF.

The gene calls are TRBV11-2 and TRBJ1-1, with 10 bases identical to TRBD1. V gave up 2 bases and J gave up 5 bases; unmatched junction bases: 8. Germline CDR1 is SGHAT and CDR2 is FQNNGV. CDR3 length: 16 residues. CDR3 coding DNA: TGTGCCAGCAGCTTAAGGTCGGGACAGGGGAGAACTGAAGCTTTCTTT. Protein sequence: CASSLRSGQGRTEAFF.

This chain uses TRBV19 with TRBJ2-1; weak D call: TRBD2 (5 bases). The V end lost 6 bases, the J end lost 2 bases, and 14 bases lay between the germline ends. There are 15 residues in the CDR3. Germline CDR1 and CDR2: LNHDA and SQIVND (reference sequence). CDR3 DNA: TGTGCCAGTAGCGTGGTGGCGGGTGCCTACAATGAGCAGTTCTTC. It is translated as CASSVVAGAYNEQFF.

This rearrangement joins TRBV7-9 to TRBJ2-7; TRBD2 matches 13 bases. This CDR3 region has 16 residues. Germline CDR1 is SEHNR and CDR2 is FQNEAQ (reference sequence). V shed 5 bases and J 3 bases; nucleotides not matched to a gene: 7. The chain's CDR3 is CASSTGTSGIIYEQYF. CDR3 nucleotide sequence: TGTGCCAGCAGCACTGGGACTAGCGGGATAATCTACGAGCAGTACTTC.

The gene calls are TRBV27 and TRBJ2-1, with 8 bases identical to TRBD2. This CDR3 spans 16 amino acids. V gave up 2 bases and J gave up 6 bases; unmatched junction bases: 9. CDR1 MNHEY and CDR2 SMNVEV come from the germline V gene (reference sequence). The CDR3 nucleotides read TGTGCCAGCAGTTTAGAATGGGGACTAGGGGCCAATGAGCAGTTCTTC. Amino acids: CASSLEWGLGANEQFF.

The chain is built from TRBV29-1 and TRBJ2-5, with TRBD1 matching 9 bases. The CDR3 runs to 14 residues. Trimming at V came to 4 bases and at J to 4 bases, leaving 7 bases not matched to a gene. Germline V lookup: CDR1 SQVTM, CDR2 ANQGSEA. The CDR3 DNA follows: TGCAGCGTTGTTGGGACAGGGTTTTCAGAGACCCAGTACTTC. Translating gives CSVVGTGFSETQYF.

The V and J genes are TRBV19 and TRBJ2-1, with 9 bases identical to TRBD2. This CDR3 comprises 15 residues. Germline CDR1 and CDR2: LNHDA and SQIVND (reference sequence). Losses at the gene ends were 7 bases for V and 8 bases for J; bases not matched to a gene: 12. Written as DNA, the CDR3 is TGTGCCAGTACCTCTCTAGCGGGGCCTGTGGATGAGCAGTTCTTC. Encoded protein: CASTSLAGPVDEQFF.

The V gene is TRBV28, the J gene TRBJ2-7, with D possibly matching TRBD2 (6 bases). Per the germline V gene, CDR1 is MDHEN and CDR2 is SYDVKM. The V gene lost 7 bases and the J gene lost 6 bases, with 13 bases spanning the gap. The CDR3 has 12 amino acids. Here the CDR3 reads CASNGGVREQYF. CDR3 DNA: TGTGCCAGCAATGGAGGGGTGCGCGAGCAGTACTTC.

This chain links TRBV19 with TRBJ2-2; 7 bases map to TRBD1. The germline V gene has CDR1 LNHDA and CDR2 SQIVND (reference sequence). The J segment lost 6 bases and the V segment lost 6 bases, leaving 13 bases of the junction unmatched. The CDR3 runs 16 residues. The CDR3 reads CASRRTGAQSAGELFF. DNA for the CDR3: TGTGCCAGTAGAAGAACAGGGGCTCAATCCGCCGGGGAGCTGTTTTTT.

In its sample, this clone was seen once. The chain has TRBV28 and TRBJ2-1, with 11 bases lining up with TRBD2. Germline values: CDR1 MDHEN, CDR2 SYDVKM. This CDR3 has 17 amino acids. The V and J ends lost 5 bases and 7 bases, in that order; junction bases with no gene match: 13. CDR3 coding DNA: TGTGCCAGCAGTACACCCCGGGGGGCTAGCGGGAGGAATGAGCAGTTCTTC. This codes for CASSTPRGASGRNEQFF.

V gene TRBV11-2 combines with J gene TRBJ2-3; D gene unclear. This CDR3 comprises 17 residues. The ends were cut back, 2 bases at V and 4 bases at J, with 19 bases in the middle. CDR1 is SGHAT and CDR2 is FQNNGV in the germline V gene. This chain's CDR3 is CASSLLIRSGYADTQYF. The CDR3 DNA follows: TGTGCCAGCAGCTTACTAATCCGGAGTGGGTACGCAGATACGCAGTATTTT.